The clone carrying this TCR beta chain is deemed medium-sized. Time point indicated: sample taken at primary tumor resection. Samples were obtained from about 75 donors, all untreated early-stage non-small cell lung cancer patients. Sequencing covered unsorted whole RNA taken from tumor, nontumor lung or frozen PBMC. CDR1 and CDR2 from the germline V gene are SGDLS and YYNGEE. There are 18 residues in the CDR3. V was clipped by 3 bases and J by 0 bases; unmatched bases: 5. This record belongs to a study of spatial heterogeneity in lung cancer. Study-level information: The study consistently detected more beta-chain than alpha-chain sequences.

Via MiXCR, TCRdb re-called the 5' RACE reads, giving one row per CDR3 protein. Of roughly 1,900 distinct CDR3 sequences in the sample, about a sixth are singletons; the top ten hold roughly a quarter. The TCR originated in a male donor with early-stage non-small cell lung cancer. V gene TRBV9 combines with J gene TRBJ2-6, with TRBD2 identical over 11 bases. This material consisted of normal lung tissue next to the tumor, taken at surgery. The CDR3 is CASSAGLAAFSGANVLTF. CDR3 sequence (DNA): TGTGCCAGCAGCGCGGGACTAGCGGCTTTCTCTGGGGCCAACGTCCTGACTTTC.